These 4 T cell receptor beta chains were all obtained from the same sample, sequenced in a study of shared clonotypes between healthy human individuals. Clones were sequenced by immunoSEQ multiplex PCR, and TCRdb holds only the in-frame ones, with some missing. The data show more than 2 million clones, with 95% seen just once and 0.1% to 0.15% held by the top ten. Sequenced input: naive CD4+ T cells sorted from blood. Subset specified: CD45RA+ positively selected. The receptors derive from a man between 18 and 29 years old in good health.

This chain uses TRBV9 with TRBJ2-4; tentatively, D is TRBD1 or TRBD2 (6 bases each). Trimming removed 3 bases at V and 1 base at J, with 11 bases between. This CDR3 spans 15 amino acids. Germline loops: CDR1 SGDLS, CDR2 YYNGEE. This CDR3 reads CASSAEGGAKNIQYF. The CDR3 DNA reads as TGTGCCAGCAGCGCAGAAGGGGGGGCCAAAAACATTCAGTACTTC.

V and J are TRBV10-3 and TRBJ2-3, with TRBD2 matching 11 bases. Germline V gene sequence: CDR1 ENHRY, CDR2 SYGVKD. The CDR3 is made up of 14 amino acids. V was clipped by 7 bases and J by 4 bases; unmatched bases: 4. The CDR3 DNA sequence: TGTGCCATCACGTCGGGACTAGCGGCAGATACGCAGTATTTT. Protein product: CAITSGLAADTQYF.

For this clone: Within the sample, other DNA sequences also encode this same CDR3. The V gene is TRBV30, the J gene TRBJ2-5; D not certain. The CDR3 totals 11 residues. Per the germline V gene, CDR1 is GTSNPN and CDR2 is SVGIG (reference sequence). Trimming took off 0 bases at V and 4 bases at J, with 3 bases between the two ends. This chain's CDR3 is CAWSVGETQYF. For the CDR3, the DNA is TGTGCCTGGAGTGTGGGAGAGACCCAGTACTTC.

The gene calls are TRBV6-5 and TRBJ1-2, with TRBD1 matching 8 bases. The CDR3 has 13 amino acids. Germline V gene data show CDR1 as MNHEY and CDR2 as SVGAGI. V lost 5 bases, J lost 6 bases, and 5 bases stayed unmatched. The CDR3 loop is CASSRTGWDGYTF. In DNA, the CDR3 is TGTGCCAGCAGTAGGACAGGGTGGGATGGCTACACCTTC.